This TCR beta chain appears in the sequencing data of a study of CD8+CD57+ T cells in acquired aplastic anemia. V was trimmed by 2 bases and J by 7 bases, leaving 4 bases between them. The CDR3 runs to 11 residues. CDR1 SEHNR and CDR2 FQNEAQ come from the germline V gene (reference sequence). This clonotype has a count of ten or more. Patients sequenced had flow cytometry evidence of CD8+CD57+ cell expansion. Template material for TCR beta VDJ and CDR3 profiling consisted of genomic DNA. TCRdb ran MiXCR on the reads and lists one entry per CDR3 protein. The repertoire consists of about 470,000 distinct CDR3 sequences, with approximately 33% occurring once and the leading ten covering about 0.8%.

Sequenced input: sorted CD4+, CD8+, or CD8+CD57+ T cells (not recorded which) from PBMCs. This clonotype was sampled from a human donor with aplastic anemia. The chain uses TRBV7-9 and TRBJ2-3; D is undetermined. The CDR3 spells CASSLLYTQYF. The CDR3 nucleotides are TGTGCCAGCAGCTTATTGTATACGCAGTATTTT.